The table lists the clone carrying this T cell receptor (beta chain) with a count of one. The antigen remains undetermined. The data originate from a study of beta chain features in type 1 diabetes. Notes on the study in general: Shortening that was moderate but significant affected the TCRB CDR3s of Type 1 diabetes patients in all four CD4+ subsets. VDJ junctions sequenced from type 1 diabetes patients showed fewer insertions and more deletions. Equally in patients and controls, PCR might preferentially amplify shorter templates. The question of HLA type influencing TCRB rearrangement was one that remained unresolved here.

What was sequenced were expressed TCRB transcripts, since all of the isolated RNA had been reverse transcribed. TCRdb's copy holds only in-frame clones and misses some; the assay was immunoSEQ multiplex PCR. The data hold some 110,000 clones, with roughly 15% observed a single time. The germline gives CDR1 LGHNA, CDR2 YSLEER. V was shortened by 0 bases and J by 8 bases, with 11 bases between the two germline ends. There are 15 residues in the CDR3. Sample: central memory CD4+ T cells from blood. The TCR was taken from a man between 25 and 39 years old with type 1 diabetes. The rearrangement joins TRBV4-3 to TRBJ1-6, with D perhaps TRBD1 (6 bases). CDR3: CASSQERPGDSPLHF. For the CDR3, the DNA is TGCGCCAGCAGCCAAGAAAGGCCAGGGGATTCACCCCTCCACTTT.